This T cell receptor beta chain derives from a study of cytomegalovirus exposure and HLA in healthy donors. Amplification used 60 Vbeta primers and 13 Jbeta primers. In the source study's methods: Among the unique TCR beta chains that a later analysis counted, about 79 million in all, roughly 11 million were shared. Assay used: immunoSEQ multiplex PCR; TCRdb lists only in-frame clones, some missing. V and J calls and clone size are given by that table; D and trimming were obtained from the DNA. The profile covers some 130,000 clones, with roughly three quarters appearing a single time and around 2% taken by the ten largest. Points on this clone: The target antigen is unknown.

Notes on the study in general: Clonal expansion, a later analysis showed, was greater in HLA-associated TCR beta chains than in equally common others. In a later analysis, about 17,000 TCR beta sequences were associated with HLA alleles at 0.05 false discovery rate. Among the sequence variants, a highly shared cluster was likely an artifact of sequencing.

The source material was PBMCs. The sequence was collected from a man aged 25 to 45 in good health and CMV-seronegative.

The CDR3 coding sequence is TGTGCCAGCAGTGACACCGTCTCTGGAAACACCATATATTTT. Its translation: CASSDTVSGNTIYF. The V gene is TRBV6-5, the J gene TRBJ1-3; D uncertain. The CDR3 is 14 residues long. Deletions cut 5 bases from V and 0 bases from J, with 8 bases between. Germline assignment: CDR1 MNHEY and CDR2 SVGAGI.